Here is one T cell receptor (beta chain) with its context. What it recognizes is unknown. In the naive CD8 group, cells lacked CD45RO and were positively selected for CCR7, so terminally differentiated effector memory CD45RA+ cells were left out. Measured with immunoSEQ multiplex PCR; TCRdb has only the in-frame clones, and not every one. The table has about 2.1 million clones, about 93% seen once; the top ten hold under 2%. The CDR3 is made up of 12 amino acids. V shed 6 bases and J shed 6 bases, with 12 bases lying between them. The V gene's germline CDR1 is MNHEY and CDR2 SMNVEV (reference sequence). This sample stems from a study of shared clonotypes between healthy human individuals. Overall study results and limits: The study drew on few donors, limiting represented genetic and exposure-history diversity.

The TCR sequence derives from a man between 18 and 29 years old in good health. Some clones in this sample may be carry-over from other donors' samples. The V gene is TRBV27, the J gene TRBJ2-7; TRBD2 might be the D (5 bases). Sequencing used naive CD8+ T cells from PBMCs. Written as DNA, the CDR3 is TGTGCCAGCAGCCAACTGGCGGGCGAGCAGTACTTC. Residues: CASSQLAGEQYF.